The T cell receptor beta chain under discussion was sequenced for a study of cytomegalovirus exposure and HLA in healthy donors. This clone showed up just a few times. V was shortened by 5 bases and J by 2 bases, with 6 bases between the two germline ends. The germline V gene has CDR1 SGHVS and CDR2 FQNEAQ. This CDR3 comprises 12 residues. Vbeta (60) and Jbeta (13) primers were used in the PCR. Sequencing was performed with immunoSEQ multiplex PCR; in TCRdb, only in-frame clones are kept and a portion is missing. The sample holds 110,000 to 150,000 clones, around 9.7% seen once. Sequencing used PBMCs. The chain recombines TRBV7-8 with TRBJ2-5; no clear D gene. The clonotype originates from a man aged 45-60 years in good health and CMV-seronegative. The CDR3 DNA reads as TGTGCCAGCAGCCCAGAACAAGAGACCCAGTACTTC. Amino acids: CASSPEQETQYF.